The clone carrying this TCR beta chain has more than one count but fewer than ten. These data come from a study of patients and donors after allogeneic stem cell transplantation. Trimming stripped 2 bases from V and 4 bases from J, with 11 bases between. The CDR3 runs to 14 residues. The V gene's germline CDR1 is SGHVS and CDR2 FQNEAQ. TCRdb processed the RT-PCR reads anew with MiXCR; each CDR3 protein has one entry. The sample yields 900,000 to 1,000,000 distinct CDR3 sequences, over 15% seen once. This sequence was found in a human donor who was either an allogeneic HSCT recipient or a stem cell or donor lymphocyte infusion donor (not recorded which). It is not recorded whose cells these are; they may come from a transplant donor. Input material: blood, either unsorted or a sorted T cell fraction (not recorded which). The chain couples TRBV7-8 to TRBJ2-5; D possibly uses TRBD1 or TRBD2 (5 bases each). The chain's CDR3 is CASSLTPGGETQYF. CDR3 nucleotides: TGTGCCAGCAGCTTAACACCTGGGGGAGAGACCCAGTACTTC.